A selection of T cell receptor beta chains follows, all from one sample in a study of blood T cell repertoires in COVID-19. Assay used: immunoSEQ multiplex PCR; TCRdb lists only in-frame clones, some missing. Of some 150,000 clones listed, 78% were seen once; the top ten hold 14%. The sequenced sample was peripheral blood. The receptor source for this set is a woman older than 75 with acute or convalescent COVID-19. Both conserved end residues are trimmed from each CDR3. Fields, in order: CDR3 protein, J gene, V gene.

CDR3aa: AISVRGGAYEQY
j_gene: TRBJ2-7
v_gene: TRBV10-3

CDR3aa: ASSRVGGSIGELF
j_gene: TRBJ2-2
v_gene: TRBV7-3

CDR3aa: ASSWGGDGYT
j_gene: TRBJ1-2
v_gene: TRBV5-1

CDR3aa: ASSYRGARSTGELF
j_gene: TRBJ2-2
v_gene: TRBV6-2/TRBV6-3

CDR3aa: ASSYGSGAVNYGYT
j_gene: TRBJ1-2
v_gene: TRBV6-6

CDR3aa: ASSPLGDSFNGYT
j_gene: TRBJ1-2
v_gene: TRBV6-6

CDR3aa: ASKLAGGGTGELF
j_gene: TRBJ2-2
v_gene: TRBV19

CDR3aa: ASSLVSPDRGYEQY
j_gene: TRBJ2-7
v_gene: TRBV5-1

CDR3aa: ASSLGGGEKLF
j_gene: TRBJ1-4
v_gene: TRBV5-1

CDR3aa: ANPTDQEINEQF
j_gene: TRBJ2-1
v_gene: TRBV9

CDR3aa: AWSRDSGSNTEAF
j_gene: TRBJ1-1
v_gene: TRBV30

CDR3aa: ASSLRQGITEAF
j_gene: TRBJ1-1
v_gene: TRBV27

CDR3aa: ATGQGDSPLH
j_gene: TRBJ1-6
v_gene: TRBV6-5

CDR3aa: ASSLGTSGVSSEQF
j_gene: TRBJ2-1
v_gene: TRBV11-3